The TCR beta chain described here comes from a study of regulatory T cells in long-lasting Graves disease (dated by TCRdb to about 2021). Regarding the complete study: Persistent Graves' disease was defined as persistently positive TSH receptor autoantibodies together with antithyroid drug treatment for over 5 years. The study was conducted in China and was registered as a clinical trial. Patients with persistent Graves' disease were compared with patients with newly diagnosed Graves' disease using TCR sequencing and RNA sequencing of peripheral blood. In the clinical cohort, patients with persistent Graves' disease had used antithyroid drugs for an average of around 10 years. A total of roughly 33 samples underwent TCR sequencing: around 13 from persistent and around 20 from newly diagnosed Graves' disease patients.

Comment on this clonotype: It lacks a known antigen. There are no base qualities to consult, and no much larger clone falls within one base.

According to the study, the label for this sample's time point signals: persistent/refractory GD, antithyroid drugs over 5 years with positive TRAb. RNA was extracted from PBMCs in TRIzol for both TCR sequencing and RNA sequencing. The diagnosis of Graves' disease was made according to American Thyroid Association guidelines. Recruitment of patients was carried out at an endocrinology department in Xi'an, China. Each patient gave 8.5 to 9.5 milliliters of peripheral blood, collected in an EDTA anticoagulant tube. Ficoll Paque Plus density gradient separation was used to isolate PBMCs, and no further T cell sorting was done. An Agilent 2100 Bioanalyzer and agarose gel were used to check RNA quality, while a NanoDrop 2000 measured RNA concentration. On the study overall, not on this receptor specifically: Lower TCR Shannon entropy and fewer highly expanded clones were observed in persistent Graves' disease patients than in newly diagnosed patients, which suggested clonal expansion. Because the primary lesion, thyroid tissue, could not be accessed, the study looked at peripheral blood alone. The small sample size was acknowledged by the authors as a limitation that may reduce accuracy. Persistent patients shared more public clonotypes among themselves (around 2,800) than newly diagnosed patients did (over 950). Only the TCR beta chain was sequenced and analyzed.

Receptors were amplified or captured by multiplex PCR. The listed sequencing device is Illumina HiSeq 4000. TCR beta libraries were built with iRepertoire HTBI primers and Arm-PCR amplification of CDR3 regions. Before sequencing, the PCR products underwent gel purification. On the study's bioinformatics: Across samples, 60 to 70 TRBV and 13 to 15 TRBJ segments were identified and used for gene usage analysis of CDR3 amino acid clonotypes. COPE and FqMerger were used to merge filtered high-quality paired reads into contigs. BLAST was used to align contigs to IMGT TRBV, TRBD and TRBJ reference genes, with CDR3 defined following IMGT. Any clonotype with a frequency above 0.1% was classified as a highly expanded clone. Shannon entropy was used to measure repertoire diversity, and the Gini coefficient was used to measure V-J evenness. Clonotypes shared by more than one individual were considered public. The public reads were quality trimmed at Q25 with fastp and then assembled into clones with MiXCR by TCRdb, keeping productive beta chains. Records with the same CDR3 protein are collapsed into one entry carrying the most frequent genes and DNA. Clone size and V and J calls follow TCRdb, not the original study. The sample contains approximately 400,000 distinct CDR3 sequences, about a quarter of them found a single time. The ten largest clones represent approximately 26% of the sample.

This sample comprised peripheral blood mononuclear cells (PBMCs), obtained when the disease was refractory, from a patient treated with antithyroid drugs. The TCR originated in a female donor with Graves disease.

DNA sequence: TGCGCCAGCAGCTTGGATGGGGCCGGCTACGAGCAGTACTTC. It specifies CASSLDGAGYEQYF. The chain is assembled from TRBV5-1 and TRBJ2-7; the D segment could be TRBD1, given 5 matching bases. The CDR3 goes from the cysteine to the phenylalanine over 14 residues. The CDR3 DNA has 42 bases and is translated from base 1. Based on the germline V gene, the CDR1 and CDR2 sequences are SGHRS and YFSETQ. V is cut by 0 bases and J by 3 bases, and the space between the germline ends is 10 bases.